This T cell receptor (beta chain) was sequenced for a study of CD4 T cells in relation to SARS-CoV-2 and coronaviruses. CD4+ T cells from unexposed donors were obtained before the COVID-19 pandemic (2011-2018). The cells were cultured for over eight days before CD4+ T cells were isolated. Fresh IL-2 medium replaced half the medium on days 3 and 7. Assay: immunoSEQ multiplex PCR; the TCRdb copy retains only in-frame clones and omits some. The data show under 20,000 clones, roughly 80% seen once. Notes on this clone: The antigen is undetermined.

CDR1 SEHNR and CDR2 FQNEAQ come from the germline V gene (reference sequence). V lost 6 bases, J lost 3 bases, and 10 bases stayed unmatched. This CDR3 region has 16 residues. The V and J genes are TRBV7-9 and TRBJ1-4; 7 bases match TRBD1. The material sequenced was CD4+ T cells from PBMCs, cultured in vitro. The sequence was collected from a human donor in good health. For the CDR3, the DNA is TGTGCCAGCAGAGGTGGCAGGGGGGGAGCTAATGAAAAACTGTTTTTT. It specifies CASRGGRGGANEKLFF.